This T cell receptor beta chain was identified in a study of blood T cell repertoires in COVID-19. Study background: Spain, Italy and the United States supplied samples that represented acute and convalescent COVID-19. T cells, B-cell-depleted T cells, or PBMCs provided the cDNA or gDNA that served as material.

Original data processing: It was from reference gene primer amplification that nucleated cell counts were estimated. The assay was immunoSEQ multiplex PCR, and TCRdb's table has in-frame clones only and misses some. That table gives V, J and clone size, and the DNA gave D and trimming. The sample includes under 85,000 clones, more than 70% seen only once; the top ten take around 5.3%. The source is a man between 60 and 75 years old with active or convalescent COVID-19. Source material: peripheral blood.

The CDR3 loop is CASSSAQGMKEKLFF. The CDR3 DNA follows: TGTGCCAGCAGCTCGGCACAGGGGATGAAGGAAAAACTGTTTTTT. This sequence joins TRBV7-2 and TRBJ1-4; the match to TRBD1 covers 7 bases. There are 15 residues in the CDR3. V shed 4 bases, J shed 8 bases, and the junction held 10 bases outside the gene matches. Germline CDR1 and CDR2: SGHTA and FQGNSA.